This entry lists 20 T cell receptor beta chains sequenced from one sample in a study of T cell responses to AZD1222 COVID-19 vaccine. The table came from immunoSEQ multiplex PCR; TCRdb's copy has only in-frame clones and leaves some out. The sample lists approximately 150,000 clones; 90% to 95% were seen once. Specimen: peripheral blood, collected after recovery from COVID-19. These receptor sequences come from an adult who had recovered from COVID-19.

The chain carries TRBV9 and TRBJ2-1; TRBD2 agrees at 9 bases. V lost 1 base and J lost 3; bases outside the gene matches: 11. Germline V gene lookup returns CDR1 SGDLS and CDR2 YYNGEE. This CDR3 has 18 residues. The CDR3 sequence is CASSVRLAGTLLYNEQFF. In DNA form, the CDR3 reads TGTGCCAGCAGCGTACGGCTAGCGGGAACTCTACTCTACAATGAGCAGTTCTTC. Full variable domain (remainder filled in from reference TRBV9 and TRBJ2-1): DSGVTQTPKHLITATGQRVTLRCSPRSGDLSVYWYQQSLDQGLQFLIQYYNGEERAKGNILERFSAQQFPDLHSELNLSSLELGDSALYFCASSVRLAGTLLYNEQFFGPGTRLTVL.

The rearrangement uses TRBV19 and TRBJ1-2; D not resolved. The CDR3 length is 12 residues. Germline values: CDR1 LNHDA, CDR2 SQIVND (reference sequence). V lost 5 bases, J lost 14 bases, and 18 bases lay in between. The CDR3 nucleotides read TGTGCCAGTAGTTTCCCCTCACAACGCTGGACCTTC. Protein: CASSFPSQRWTF.

The chain has TRBV29-1 and TRBJ1-4; D is unclear. Germline CDR1 reads SQVTM; CDR2 reads ANQGSEA. V was shortened by 7 bases and J by 6 bases, with 9 bases between the two germline ends. This CDR3 has 11 amino acids. CDR3 sequence (DNA): TGCAGCGGAGAGGTAGATGAAAAACTGTTTTTT. Protein product: CSGEVDEKLFF.

The chain recombines TRBV30 with TRBJ2-2; D is uncertain. CDR1 is GTSNPN, CDR2 SVGIG, per germline (reference sequence). The CDR3 sequence is 14 residues long. With 4 bases removed from V and 3 bases from J, the gap between germline ends came to 12 bases. CDR3 loop: CAWITRGHTGELFF. As DNA, the CDR3 is TGTGCCTGGATTACCCGTGGGCACACCGGGGAGCTGTTTTTT.

The rearrangement uses TRBV3-1 (or the pseudogene TRBV3-2) and TRBJ1-2, with 8 bases lining up with TRBD1. Per germline, CDR1 LGHDT and CDR2 YNNKEL (reference sequence). The CDR3 is 15 amino acids. The V segment lost 2 bases and the J segment 8 bases; nucleotides outside the gene matches: 10. The CDR3 region has the DNA TGTGCCAGCAGCCAACCGACAGGGGCGGATTGGGGCTACACCTTC. Encoded protein: CASSQPTGADWGYTF.

To note about this clone: This same CDR3 is encoded by further DNA sequences in the sample. The chain links TRBV4-1 to TRBJ2-3; D might be TRBD2 (6 bases). Between the trimmed V and J ends, which lost 1 base and 3 bases, there was a span of 8 bases. The CDR3 consists of 14 residues. Germline V gene data show CDR1 as MGHRA and CDR2 as YSYEKL. Here the CDR3 reads CASSQVAGTDTQYF. DNA of the CDR3: TGCGCCAGCAGCCAAGTTGCGGGAACAGATACGCAGTATTTT.

The rearrangement uses TRBV6-5 and TRBJ2-2; tentative D call: TRBD1 (6 bases). CDR3 length: 14 amino acids. The germline V gene has CDR1 MNHEY and CDR2 SVGAGI. Trimming left V 7 bases short and J 1 base short, with 10 bases between. The CDR3 here is CASIRDKNTGELFF. CDR3 sequence (DNA): TGTGCCAGCATACGGGACAAGAACACCGGGGAGCTGTTTTTT.

The V and J genes are TRBV6-5 and TRBJ2-3; D unresolved. Trimming took 0 bases from V and 2 from J, leaving 9 bases between them. CDR1 is MNHEY, CDR2 SVGAGI, per germline. CDR3 size: 15 residues. The CDR3, as DNA: TGTGCCAGCAGTTACTCGACGGTGACCACAGATACGCAGTATTTT. It codes for CASSYSTVTTDTQYF.

The genes are TRBV21-1 and TRBJ2-7; TRBD1 is taken as the D call from the table, unchecked against the DNA. TRBV21-1 is termed a pseudogene. The CDR3 spans 15 residues. The CDR3 bases are TGTGCCAGCAGCGCACGACCGGGACACCCCTACGAGCAGTACTTC. It translates to CASSARPGHPYEQYF.

This rearrangement joins TRBV9 to TRBJ1-6; D is uncertain. The V end lost 0 bases, the J end lost 9 bases, and 13 bases lay between the germline ends. The CDR3 totals 15 residues. Per the germline V gene, CDR1 is SGDLS and CDR2 is YYNGEE. CDR3 bases: TGTGCCAGCAGCGTAGAGTCCGGGCCCGGTTCACCCCTCCACTTT. It codes for CASSVESGPGSPLHF. The whole variable domain, remainder taken from reference TRBV9 and TRBJ1-6, is DSGVTQTPKHLITATGQRVTLRCSPRSGDLSVYWYQQSLDQGLQFLIQYYNGEERAKGNILERFSAQQFPDLHSELNLSSLELGDSALYFCASSVESGPGSPLHFGNGTRLTVT.

The genes are TRBV10-3 and TRBJ2-2; 8 bases map to TRBD2. The germline CDR1 and CDR2 sequences are ENHRY and SYGVKD. Trimming removed 8 bases from V and 5 bases from J; junction bases left unmatched: 10. The CDR3 covers 15 residues. The CDR3 DNA is TGTGCCATCGGGAGCGGGAGTCGGGATACCGGGGAGCTGTTTTTT. This translates into CAIGSGSRDTGELFF.

This chain uses TRBV6-1 with TRBJ1-5, with 8 bases aligning to TRBD1. The J segment lost 7 bases and the V segment lost 0 bases, leaving 8 bases of the junction unmatched. The CDR3 has 16 amino acids. Looked up from germline, CDR1 is MNHNS and CDR2 is SASEGT. In nucleotides, the CDR3 is TGTGCCAGCAGTGAAGCCTACAGGGCAGGGGGCCAGCCCCAGCATTTT. Encoded protein: CASSEAYRAGGQPQHF.

This rearrangement joins TRBV28 to TRBJ1-3; possibly TRBD1 for D (6 bases). The CDR3 has 15 residues. Germline CDR1 is MDHEN and CDR2 is SYDVKM. Trimming removed 4 bases at V and 3 bases at J, with 13 bases between. The CDR3 spells CASSWTERDGNTIYF. CDR3 bases: TGTGCCAGCAGTTGGACAGAGAGGGATGGAAACACCATATATTTT. Full variable domain (missing parts from reference TRBV28 and TRBJ1-3): DVKVTQSSRYLVKRTGEKVFLECVQDMDHENMFWYRQDPGLGLRLIYFSYDVKMKEKGDIPEGYSVSREKKERFSLILESASTNQTSMYLCASSWTERDGNTIYFGEGSWLTVV.

The rearrangement links TRBV18 to TRBJ2-7, with 9 nucleotides matching TRBD1. Germline CDR1 KGHSH, CDR2 LQKENI. Trimming removed 1 base from V and 4 bases from J; junction bases left unmatched: 5. This CDR3 contains 15 residues. CDR3 sequence: CASSPRPTGGYEQYF. The CDR3 coding sequence is TGTGCCAGCTCACCACGGCCGACAGGGGGATACGAGCAGTACTTC.

Of note for this clone: An end of the junction differs from the germline gene, which may be a read error. V usage is TRBV2 and J usage is TRBJ2-7; 9 bases are shared with TRBD1. CDR3 length: 11 amino acids. Germline V gene sequence: CDR1 SNHLY, CDR2 FYNNEI. CDR3 DNA: TGTGCCAGCACCGGGAAGGACAGGGGATATTTC. This sequence encodes CASTGKDRGYF.

This rearrangement joins TRBV6-5 to TRBJ2-5, with D possibly being TRBD1 (6 bases). The CDR3 is made up of 14 amino acids. Trimming cost V 2 bases and J 4 bases, with 11 bases left between them. Looked up from germline, CDR1 is MNHEY and CDR2 is SVGAGI. The DNA of the CDR3 is TGTGCCAGCAGTTACGCGGACAGCCCAGAGACCCAGTACTTC. Its protein is CASSYADSPETQYF.

V gene TRBV6-6 combines with J gene TRBJ1-4; the match to TRBD1 covers 11 bases. From germline, CDR1 is MNHNY and CDR2 SVGAGI (reference sequence). Unmatched junction bases numbered 10, after V lost 5 bases and J lost 5 bases. CDR3 size: 17 residues. For the CDR3, the DNA is TGTGCCAGCAGTCCACCGGGACAGGGGGTCGAAAATGAAAAACTGTTTTTT. This sequence encodes CASSPPGQGVENEKLFF.

The rearrangement links TRBV29-1 to TRBJ2-1, with 12 bases aligning to TRBD2. The CDR3 extends over 15 amino acids. The junction had 7 bases not matched to a gene; V was cut back by 5 bases and J by 5 bases. The V gene's germline CDR1 is SQVTM and CDR2 ANQGSEA. In nucleotides, the CDR3 is TGCAGCGTTTCCCTAGCGGGAGGGGCCAACAATGAGCAGTTCTTC. Translated, it gives CSVSLAGGANNEQFF.

The chain combines TRBV27 with TRBJ2-5; 14 nucleotides match TRBD2. CDR3 length: 18 residues. Trimming cost V 2 bases and J 3 bases; bases outside gene matches: 8. Germline CDR1 and CDR2: MNHEY and SMNVEV (reference sequence). The CDR3 coding sequence is TGTGCCAGCAGTTTAGGGCAGGGACTAGCGGGAGCAGAAGAGACCCAGTACTTC. As protein: CASSLGQGLAGAEETQYF.

This chain links TRBV5-1 with TRBJ2-3; 8 positions agree with TRBD1. After removal of 4 bases from V and 5 bases from J, the junction contained 12 bases not matched to a gene. This CDR3 contains 16 residues. Germline values: CDR1 SGHRS, CDR2 YFSETQ. The CDR3 nucleotides are TGCGCCAGCAGCGGGGCGGACAGGGCTCTCGGAGATACGCAGTATTTT. Residues: CASSGADRALGDTQYF.